This T cell receptor (beta chain) comes out of a study of OX40 agonist ivuxolimab in advanced cancers. Study in general: Every patient in dose escalation had hepatocellular carcinoma, melanoma, renal cell or head and neck cancer. Age averaged around 59 years (range about 20 to 80), and more than 80% were male. Overall study findings and caveats: Both blood CD4+ and CD8+ T cells showed clonal growth by week 6 at 0.1 to 3.0 mg/kg. Clonal expansion was among the lowest in partial responders at 0.1-3.0 mg/kg, especially CD8+.

About this clone itself: The antigen is not known.

CDR3 size: 14 residues. V was clipped by 8 bases and J by 1 base, with 15 bases between them. Germline-derived CDR1 and CDR2 are MDHEN and SYDVKM. TCRdb's table, derived via immunoSEQ multiplex PCR, lists solely in-frame clones and lacks some. The sample includes under 80,000 clones, roughly 93% of them seen just once. The V call is TRBV28, the J call TRBJ2-7; weak D call: TRBD2 (7 bases). This receptor was taken from an adult with an advanced solid tumor such as melanoma, head and neck, liver or kidney cancer. The specimen comprised CD4+ or CD8+ T cells sorted from blood, sampled in a trial of the OX40 agonist ivuxolimab. The DNA of the CDR3 is TGTGCCAGCTCGCTACAGGGAGGGTCCTACGAGCAGTACTTC. Protein product: CASSLQGGSYEQYF.